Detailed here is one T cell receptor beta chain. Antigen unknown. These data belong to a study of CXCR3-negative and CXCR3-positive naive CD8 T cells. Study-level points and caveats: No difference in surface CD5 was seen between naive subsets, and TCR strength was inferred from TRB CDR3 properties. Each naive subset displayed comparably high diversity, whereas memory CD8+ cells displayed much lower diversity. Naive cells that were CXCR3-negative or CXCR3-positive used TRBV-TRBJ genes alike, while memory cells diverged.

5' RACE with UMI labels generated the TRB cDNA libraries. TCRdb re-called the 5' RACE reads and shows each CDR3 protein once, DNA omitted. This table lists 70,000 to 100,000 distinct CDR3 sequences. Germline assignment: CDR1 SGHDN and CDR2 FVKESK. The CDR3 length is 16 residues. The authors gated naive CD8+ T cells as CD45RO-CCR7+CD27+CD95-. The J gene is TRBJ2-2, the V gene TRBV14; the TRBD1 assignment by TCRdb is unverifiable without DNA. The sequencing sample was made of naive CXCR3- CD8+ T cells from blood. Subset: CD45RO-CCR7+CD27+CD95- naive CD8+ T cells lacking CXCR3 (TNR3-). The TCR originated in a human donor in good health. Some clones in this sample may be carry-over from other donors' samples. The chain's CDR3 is CASRRTGAMNTGELFF. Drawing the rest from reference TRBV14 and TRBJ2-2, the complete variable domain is EAGVTQFPSHSVIEKGQTVTLRCDPISGHDNLYWYRRVMGKEIKFLLHFVKESKQDESGMPNNRFLAERTGGTYSTLKVQPAELEDSGVYFCASRRTGAMNTGELFFGEGSRLTVL.